This TCR beta chain was documented in a study of technical replicates of blood from several donors (dated by TCRdb to 2015 to 2018). To prepare the library, the immunoSEQ multiplex PCR assay was applied. Drawn from immuneACCESS, this table holds only the in-frame rearrangements with V and J called that TCRdb kept. Clones are partly lost; checked studies trace under half to an unresolved V gene and leave the rest unexplained. Recorded for this sample are 100,000 or so clones; about 96% of them occurred a single time. Of the sample, about 0.38% falls within the top ten clones. Notes on this clone: No cognate antigen has been identified for it. Base qualities are not at hand, and no much larger clone is one base apart.

Sequencing was performed on T cells isolated from PBMCs. The origin of this receptor is a human donor in good health.

The CDR3 amino acid sequence is: CASSLALNTEAFF. The sequenced DNA: TGTGCCAGCAGCTTAGCCCTTAACACTGAAGCTTTCTTT. This receptor chain uses TRBV7-2 and TRBJ1-1; the D gene remains uncertain. V gives up 0 bases and J gives up 2 bases, and the segment between their germline ends measures 4 bases. From the cysteine through the phenylalanine, the CDR3 covers 13 amino acids. Just CDR3 DNA is preserved here, 39 bases in frame from base 1. The germline V gene sets CDR1 to SGHTA and CDR2 to FQGNSA.